These 25 T cell receptor beta chains were all obtained from the same sample, sequenced in a study of response to subunit inactivated influenza vaccine. Using its own MiXCR run on the RT-PCR reads, TCRdb lists one record per CDR3 protein. The sample shows about 240,000 distinct CDR3 sequences, over 9% of them seen only once. This specimen was non-naive T cells sorted from PBMCs, taken around two weeks before vaccination. These receptors all stem from a man in his forties or fifties who received an inactivated influenza vaccine.

This clonotype was seen a few times. The chain combines TRBV12-3 or TRBV12-4 with TRBJ1-5, with D unclear. The CDR3 spans 14 residues. V shed 3 bases and J shed 6 bases, with 12 bases lying between them. The chain's CDR3 is CASSLETLGQPQHF. Written as DNA, the CDR3 is TGTGCCAGCAGTTTGGAGACCTTGGGTCAGCCCCAGCATTTT.

As to this clonotype: This could be a read error, since a much larger clone is one nucleotide away. The chain uses TRBV30 and TRBJ2-1; TRBD2 might be the D (5 bases). Germline loops: CDR1 GTSNPN, CDR2 SVGIG (reference sequence). This CDR3 contains 12 residues. CDR3 sequence: CAWSLLTEEQLF. Written as DNA, the CDR3 is TGTGCCTGGAGTTTGTTAACGGAGGAGCAGCTCTTC.

This clonotype has only a few counts. The rearrangement uses TRBV4-3 and TRBJ2-1, with 7 positions matching TRBD1. There are 15 residues in the CDR3. J was trimmed by 4 bases and V by 2 bases; bases with no gene match: 5. CDR1 LGHNA and CDR2 YSLEER come from the germline V gene. CDR3 amino acids: CASSQSPGQYNEQFF. The CDR3 DNA follows: TGCGCCAGCAGCCAATCTCCGGGACAGTACAATGAGCAGTTCTTC.

This chain links TRBV13 with TRBJ1-6, with D tentatively TRBD1 (5 bases). Trimming stripped 0 bases from V and 9 bases from J, with 15 bases between. The germline V gene has CDR1 PRHDT and CDR2 FYEKMQ (reference sequence). The CDR3 length is 16 residues. CDR3 DNA: TGTGCCAGCAGCTTAGGCTCGGCAGGGTACGGTTCACCCCTCCACTTT. This sequence encodes CASSLGSAGYGSPLHF.

The sample holds a few counts of this clonotype. This chain connects TRBV28 to TRBJ2-1; 8 bases are a match to TRBD1. CDR3 length equals 15 residues. Germline V gene lookup returns CDR1 MDHEN and CDR2 SYDVKM. Unmatched junction bases numbered 5, after V lost 5 bases and J lost 2 bases. CDR3 residues: CASSNPGQAYNEQFF. CDR3 nucleotides: TGTGCCAGCAGTAACCCGGGACAGGCCTACAATGAGCAGTTCTTC. The full variable domain, in which reference TRBV28 and TRBJ2-1 provide the parts outside the CDR3, is DVKVTQSSRYLVKRTGEKVFLECVQDMDHENMFWYRQDPGLGLRLIYFSYDVKMKEKGDIPEGYSVSREKKERFSLILESASTNQTSMYLCASSNPGQAYNEQFFGPGTRLTVL.

The chain recombines TRBV29-1 with TRBJ1-1; D is unclear. Trimming pared 7 bases from V and 6 bases from J, leaving 21 bases between. The CDR3 has 14 residues. From germline, CDR1 is SQVTM and CDR2 ANQGSEA. The DNA for the CDR3 is TGCAGCGCTCAACCCAGTAATAGGGCCGCTGAAGCTTTCTTT. Protein product: CSAQPSNRAAEAFF.

The chain links TRBV3-1 to TRBJ2-7; possibly TRBD2 for D (6 bases). Deletions cut 4 bases from V and 6 bases from J, with 10 bases between. The CDR3 has 12 residues. Germline values: CDR1 LGHDT, CDR2 YNNKEL (reference sequence). CDR3 bases: TGTGCCAGCAGCCTTAGGCGGGGCGAGCAGTACTTC. Translating it yields CASSLRRGEQYF.

The chain is built from TRBV5-1 and TRBJ2-3; 12 bases map to TRBD1. V shed 5 bases, J shed 9 bases, and the junction held 7 bases outside the gene matches. This CDR3 spans 14 amino acids. Germline values: CDR1 SGHRS, CDR2 YFSETQ. The chain's CDR3 is CASSSGQGAPTQYF. DNA for the CDR3: TGCGCCAGCAGTTCGGGACAGGGGGCGCCGACGCAGTATTTT.

The chain couples TRBV4-3 to TRBJ2-2, with 16 positions matching TRBD2. The CDR3 has 17 amino acids. With 4 bases clipped from V and 7 bases from J, the junction kept 6 bases outside the gene matches. The germline gives CDR1 LGHNA, CDR2 YSLEER. DNA for the CDR3: TGCGCCAGCAGCCCGGGACTAGCGGGGGGGCGGGACGGGGAGCTGTTTTTT. Translating it yields CASSPGLAGGRDGELFF.

This clonotype appeared a few times. This chain connects TRBV20-1 to TRBJ2-1, with unresolved D. Trimming left V 2 bases short and J 8 bases short, with 10 bases between. The CDR3 loop spans 12 amino acids. In germline, CDR1 is DFQATT, CDR2 SNEGSKA (reference sequence). The CDR3 coding sequence is TGCAGTGCTAGAAGTACTAACTATGAGCAGTTCTTC. It codes for CSARSTNYEQFF.

This clonotype showed up many times. As DNA, the CDR3 is TGTGCCAGCAGCCCCGGGACTAGCGATCCTCAAGAGACCCAGTACTTC. Its protein is CASSPGTSDPQETQYF. This chain uses TRBV7-9 with TRBJ2-5; TRBD2 aligns across 10 bases. Germline lookup yields CDR1 SEHNR and CDR2 FQNEAQ (reference sequence). The length of the CDR3 is 16 residues. V lost 5 bases to trimming and J lost 2 bases; unmatched junction nucleotides: 8.

V and J are TRBV20-1 and TRBJ2-7, with TRBD2 matching 12 bases. The V segment lost 6 bases and the J segment 0 bases; nucleotides outside the gene matches: 15. The CDR3 sequence is 18 residues long. The germline V gene encodes CDR1 DFQATT and CDR2 SNEGSKA (reference sequence). CDR3 sequence reads: CSAPSSGGALVGSYEQYF. The CDR3 nucleotides read TGCAGTGCCCCATCTAGCGGGGGGGCCTTAGTGGGCTCCTACGAGCAGTACTTC.

This clonotype occurred a few times. The V and J genes are TRBV2 and TRBJ2-5, with D hard to call. The V gene's germline CDR1 is SNHLY and CDR2 FYNNEI. Trimming stripped 8 bases from V and 3 bases from J, with 4 bases between. The CDR3 extends over 10 amino acids. The CDR3 region is CASGEETQYF. CDR3 bases: TGTGCCAGCGGAGAAGAGACCCAGTACTTC.

As for this clonotype: A much larger clonotype is one base distant, so this may be a read error. The chain joins TRBV20-1 to TRBJ2-1; TRBD2 aligns across 7 bases. Germline V lookup: CDR1 DFQATT, CDR2 SNEGSKA (reference sequence). The CDR3 contains 16 residues. CDR3 sequence (DNA): TGCAGGGCTAGAGTCCCCCGGCTAGCGGCTAACAATGAGCAGTTCTTC. Translating it yields CRARVPRLAANNEQFF.

This clonotype came up many times. The chain is built from TRBV7-6 and TRBJ2-1; 7 nucleotides line up with TRBD2. V gave up 5 bases and J gave up 10 bases; unmatched junction bases: 8. This CDR3 has 13 amino acids. Looked up from germline, CDR1 is SGHVS and CDR2 is FNYEAQ. CDR3: CASSPSGTGEQFF. CDR3 bases: TGTGCCAGCAGCCCTAGCGGCACTGGAGAGCAGTTCTTC.

This clonotype ranks as medium-sized (0.01 to 0.1%). The chain links TRBV3-1 to TRBJ2-7; 9 bases agree with TRBD1. V shed 3 bases and J 5 bases; nucleotides not matched to a gene: 8. CDR1 and CDR2 from the germline V gene are LGHDT and YNNKEL (reference sequence). The CDR3 length is 15 residues. The CDR3 DNA reads as TGTGCCAGCAGCCATACAGGACAGGGGAACAACGAGCAGTACTTC. This translates into CASSHTGQGNNEQYF.

This clonotype was seen repeatedly, ten times or more. V and J are TRBV21-1 and TRBJ2-2. TRBV21-1 is a recognized pseudogene. The CDR3 length is 14 residues. The CDR3 DNA reads TGTGCCAGCAGTGGGGTCGCGAACACCGGGGAGCTGTTTTTT. Translation gives CASSGVANTGELFF.

The rearrangement links TRBV20-1 to TRBJ2-4, with 8 bases lining up with TRBD2. This CDR3 contains 13 residues. Trimming removed 5 bases from V and 7 bases from J; junction bases left unmatched: 7. CDR1 and CDR2 (germline): DFQATT, SNEGSKA (reference sequence). CDR3 loop: CSAPGTSSNIQYF. The CDR3 DNA reads TGCAGTGCTCCCGGGACTAGTAGTAACATTCAGTACTTC.

This clonotype showed up just a few times. The rearrangement links TRBV2 to TRBJ1-5, with 9 bases lining up with TRBD1. The V gene end was trimmed by 5 bases and the J gene end by 7 bases; junction bases not matched to a gene: 15. Germline V gives CDR1 SNHLY, CDR2 FYNNEI. This CDR3 is built from 17 residues. In DNA, the CDR3 is TGTGCCAGCAGTTCCGGGACAGGGCCTTCAAGACGGCAGCCCCAGCATTTT. Translating it yields CASSSGTGPSRRQPQHF.

The CDR3 loop reads CASSQTPKNQPQHF. Here the CDR3 DNA reads TGTGCCAGCAGCCAAACTCCAAAAAATCAGCCCCAGCATTTT. The rearrangement joins TRBV7-2 to TRBJ1-5; no clear D. Germline V gene lookup returns CDR1 SGHTA and CDR2 FQGNSA. The CDR3 runs to 14 residues. Trimming pared 5 bases from V and 4 bases from J, leaving 12 bases between. The variable domain in full, with the rest retrieved from reference TRBV7-2 and TRBJ1-5, is GAGVSQSPSNKVTEKGKDVELRCDPISGHTALYWYRQSLGQGLEFLIYFQGNSAPDKSGLPSDRFSAERTGGSVSTLTIQRTQQEDSAVYLCASSQTPKNQPQHFGDGTRLSIL.

The chain joins TRBV10-2 to TRBJ1-1, with D unclear. V was cut by 3 bases and J by 1 base, with 6 bases left in between. Germline CDR1 reads WSHSY; CDR2 reads SAAADI. The CDR3 runs 13 residues. This CDR3 is CASSEFRNTEAFF. CDR3 nucleotides: TGCGCCAGCAGTGAATTCAGGAACACTGAAGCTTTCTTT.

The rearrangement uses TRBV12-3 or TRBV12-4 and TRBJ2-1; D call uncertain. CDR3 length equals 14 residues. Trimming removed 1 base at V and 6 bases at J, with 10 bases between. The CDR3 DNA is TGTGCCAGCAGTTTAGGTGGAACCTCCAATGAGCAGTTCTTC. This sequence encodes CASSLGGTSNEQFF.

The chain has TRBV4-2 and TRBJ1-6; tentative D call: TRBD1 (6 bases). Trimming cost V 0 bases and J 2 bases, with 17 bases left between them. Germline assignment: CDR1 LGHNA and CDR2 YNFKEQ. The CDR3 consists of 19 residues. The CDR3 is CASSQDAASSGAYNSPLHF. The CDR3 DNA sequence: TGTGCCAGCAGCCAAGATGCTGCGTCGTCAGGGGCCTATAATTCACCCCTCCACTTT.

This sequence joins TRBV7-2 and TRBJ1-5; TRBD1 is a possible D gene (5 bases). Germline lookup yields CDR1 SGHTA and CDR2 FQGNSA. V gave up 5 bases and J gave up 9 bases, with 17 bases separating them. The CDR3 is made up of 14 amino acids. The CDR3 loop is CASSPGTAHGPQHF. The CDR3 bases are TGTGCCAGCAGCCCTGGGACGGCTCATGGGCCCCAGCATTTT.

This clonotype was counted a few times. The J gene is TRBJ2-5, the V gene TRBV19; 9 nucleotides line up with TRBD1. CDR1 and CDR2 from the germline V gene are LNHDA and SQIVND (reference sequence). V was pared by 7 bases and J by 5 bases, with 8 bases of the junction left unmatched. The CDR3 spans 14 residues. The CDR3 coding sequence is TGTGCCAGTATGGGGGACAGGGTAACGGAGACCCAGTACTTC. Translation: CASMGDRVTETQYF.